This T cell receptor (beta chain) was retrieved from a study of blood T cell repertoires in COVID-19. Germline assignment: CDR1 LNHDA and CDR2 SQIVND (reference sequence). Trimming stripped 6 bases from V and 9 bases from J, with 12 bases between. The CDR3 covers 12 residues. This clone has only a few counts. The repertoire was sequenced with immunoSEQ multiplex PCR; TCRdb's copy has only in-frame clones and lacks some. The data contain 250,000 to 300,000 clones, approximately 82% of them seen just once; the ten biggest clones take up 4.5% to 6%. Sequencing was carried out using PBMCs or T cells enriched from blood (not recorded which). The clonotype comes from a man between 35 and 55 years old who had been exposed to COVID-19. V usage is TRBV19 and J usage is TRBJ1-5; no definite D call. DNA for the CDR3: TGTGCCAGTAGCCAGTGGGGAGGGCCCCAGCATTTT. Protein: CASSQWGGPQHF.